This T cell receptor beta chain was profiled in a study of T cells in Graves' hyperthyroidism and ophthalmopathy (dated by TCRdb to the late 2010s). In terms of the full investigation: Peripheral blood was sampled at the time of initial diagnosis, prior to any treatment. The paper describes TCR Vbeta CDR3 sequencing of roughly 130 peripheral blood samples, made up of 43 ophthalmopathy patients, 70 to 75 hyperthyroidism patients and around 17 progressor patients. For training and testing, the 100 or so patients in the discovery cohort were randomly divided in a 7:3 ratio. Thyroid tissue and blood T-cell repertoires from over 5 Graves' hyperthyroidism patients were also compared in the study. After blood sampling, hyperthyroidism patients were treated with methimazole at a starting dose of 30 mg daily, and ophthalmopathy patients were treated with high-dose intravenous methylprednisolone. TCR V-J signatures able to tell the groups apart were searched for in a discovery cohort of 90 to 100 patients, of whom over 40 had Graves' ophthalmopathy and some 60 had stable Graves' hyperthyroidism. Whether ophthalmopathy could be predicted prospectively was tested in an independent validation cohort made up of under 20 hyperthyroidism patients plus 17 patients who later progressed to ophthalmopathy.

This clonotype was recorded at least ten times. What antigen it recognizes has not been identified. Per-base qualities were not stored, and no clone one base away is much larger. Amplification of TCR beta CDR3 regions was carried out from RNA transcripts. The TCR CDR3 was subjected to a first round of RT-PCR using the HTBI primer set and the Qiagen OneStep RT-PCR kit. A second multiplex PCR round built the libraries, followed by size selection and purification. Libraries were sequenced paired-end with 100 bp reads on an Illumina HiSeq2000. Per the original workflow: Raw data were processed with SOAPnuke, discarding reads with adapters, uncalled bases, mean Phred below 15, or no exact constant-primer or identifier match. COPE v1.2.5 was used to merge the high-quality paired reads, and each unique nucleotide sequence was defined as a clonotype. Clonotypes were aligned to IMGT TRBV, TRBD and TRBJ reference segments using MiTCR v1.1. The analysis was restricted to V-J combinations with a frequency above 0.0001, which together covered approximately 99% of the repertoires. A TCS score was defined as the ratio between F50 (clonal expansion) and ExV (chaos), using BLOSUM62-based TCRdist between CDR3 peptides within each V-J. Welch's t-statistics and random forest reduced roughly 540 V-J features to 13, which were used in a naive Bayes classifier (R e1071). TCRdb itself trimmed the public reads at Q25 with fastp, ran MiXCR and retained productive beta chains. A single entry per CDR3 protein holds the most common genes and DNA from its merged rows. The V and J calls and clone size come from TCRdb's table, not from the authors' own analysis. Recorded for this sample are approximately 410,000 distinct CDR3 sequences; approximately 15% of them occurred a single time. Clones ranked in the top ten supply approximately 5.3% of the sample.

Stable Graves' hyperthyroidism was defined as the absence of progression to ophthalmopathy over 18 months of follow-up. Hyperthyroidism patients were newly diagnosed, with disease duration under 2 months, and aged 18 to 65 years. Any patient with an uncontrolled infection, another autoimmune disease, pregnancy or lactation was excluded. Clinical symptoms, serum thyroxine and TRAb, thyroid ultrasound, and orbital computed tomography formed the basis for the diagnoses. Ficoll-Paque density gradient centrifugation was used to isolate PBMCs from approximately 11 ml of fresh peripheral blood. Total RNA was extracted with Trizol reagent, and quality was checked on an Agilent 2100 Bioanalyzer. The germline V gene (reference sequence) supplies CDR1 MNHEY and CDR2 SMNVEV. V ends up 5 bases short and J 0 bases short, with an unmatched junction base count of 13. The CDR3 holds 18 amino acids from the cysteine to the phenylalanine. Only the CDR3 DNA is retained, 54 bases long and in frame from the first base.

The study at large found these results: A 13 V-J signature model separated ophthalmopathy from stable hyperthyroidism, with nearly 90% sensitivity and about 81% specificity in cross-validation and 80%/75% in testing. Most expanded thyroid clonotypes (frequency above 0.001) were also detected in blood, suggesting blood repertoires may reflect thyroid immune responses. During validation, the model predicted progression to ophthalmopathy a median of about 6.3 months ahead of onset, with 70.59% sensitivity and more than 72% specificity. No statistical method was used to set the sample size in advance, and investigators knew the group allocation.

This clonotype originated in a woman aged 18 to 35 with Graves' hyperthyroidism. The rearranged segments are TRBV27 and TRBJ2-1; 7 bases in the middle match TRBD2. The sequenced material came from blood. The sequenced DNA: TGTGCCAGCAGTCATACTAGCGCCCAAACATCCTCCTACAATGAGCAGTTCTTC. It specifies CASSHTSAQTSSYNEQFF.